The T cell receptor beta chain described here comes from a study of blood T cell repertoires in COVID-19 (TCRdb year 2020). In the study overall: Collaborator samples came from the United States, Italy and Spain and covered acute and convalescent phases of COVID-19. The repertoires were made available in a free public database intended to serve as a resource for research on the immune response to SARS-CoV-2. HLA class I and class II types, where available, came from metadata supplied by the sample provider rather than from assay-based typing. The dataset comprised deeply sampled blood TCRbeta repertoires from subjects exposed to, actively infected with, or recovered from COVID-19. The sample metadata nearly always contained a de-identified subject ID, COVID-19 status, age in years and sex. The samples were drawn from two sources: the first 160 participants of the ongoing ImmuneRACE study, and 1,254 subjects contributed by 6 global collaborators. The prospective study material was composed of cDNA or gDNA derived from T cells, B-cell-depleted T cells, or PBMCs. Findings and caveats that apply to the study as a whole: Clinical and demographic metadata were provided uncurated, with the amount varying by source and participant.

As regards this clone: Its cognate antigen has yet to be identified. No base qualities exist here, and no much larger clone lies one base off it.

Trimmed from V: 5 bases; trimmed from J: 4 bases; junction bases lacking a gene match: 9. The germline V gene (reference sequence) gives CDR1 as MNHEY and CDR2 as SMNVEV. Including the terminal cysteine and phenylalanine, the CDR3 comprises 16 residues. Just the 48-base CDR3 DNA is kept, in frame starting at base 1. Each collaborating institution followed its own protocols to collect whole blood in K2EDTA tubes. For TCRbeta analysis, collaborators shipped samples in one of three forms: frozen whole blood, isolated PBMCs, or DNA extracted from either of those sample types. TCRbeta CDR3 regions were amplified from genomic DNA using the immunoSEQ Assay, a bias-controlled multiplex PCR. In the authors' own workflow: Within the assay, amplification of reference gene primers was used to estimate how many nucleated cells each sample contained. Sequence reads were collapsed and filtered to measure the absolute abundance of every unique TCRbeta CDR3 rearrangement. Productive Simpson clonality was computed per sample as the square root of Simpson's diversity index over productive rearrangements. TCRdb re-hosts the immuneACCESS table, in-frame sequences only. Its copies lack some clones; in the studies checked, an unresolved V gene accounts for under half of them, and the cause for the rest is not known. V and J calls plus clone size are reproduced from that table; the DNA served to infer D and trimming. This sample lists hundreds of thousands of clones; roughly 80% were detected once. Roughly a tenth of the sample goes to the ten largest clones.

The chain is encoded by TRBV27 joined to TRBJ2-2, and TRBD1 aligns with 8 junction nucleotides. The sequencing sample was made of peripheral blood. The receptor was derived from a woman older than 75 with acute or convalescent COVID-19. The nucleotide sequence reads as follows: TGTGCCAGCAGTACATTGACAGGGGACGGCACCGGGGAGCTGTTTTTT. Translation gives CASSTLTGDGTGELFF.